These 21 T cell receptor beta chains share one sample of origin, sequenced in a study of T-cell memory formation after mild COVID-19. TCRdb processed the 5' RACE reads anew with MiXCR; each CDR3 protein has one entry. The table records around 250,000 distinct CDR3 sequences, over 15% of them present only once. The material sequenced was PBMCs or a T cell subset sorted from them (not recorded which). Source of these receptors: a man between 18 and 29 years old who had mild COVID-19 (a few samples of this study predate the infection). Cell type and time point are not known.

The chain has TRBV7-8 and TRBJ1-3, with 8 nucleotides matching TRBD1. The germline CDR1 and CDR2 sequences are SGHVS and FQNEAQ. The CDR3 covers 15 residues. J lost 4 bases, V lost 5 bases, and 7 bases had no gene match. The CDR3 nucleotides are TGTGCCAGCAGCACCCGGACAGGGCCAGGAAACACCATATATTTT. Translated: CASSTRTGPGNTIYF.

The rearrangement uses TRBV5-1 and TRBJ1-2; 7 bases fit TRBD1. Germline V gene sequence: CDR1 SGHRS, CDR2 YFSETQ. This CDR3 spans 13 amino acids. The trim removed 1 base at V and 6 bases at J, leaving 3 bases unmatched. This CDR3 is CASSLTGDDGYTF. DNA for the CDR3: TGCGCCAGCAGCTTGACAGGGGATGATGGCTACACCTTC.

This clonotype turned up a few times. CDR3 in amino acids: CASSLDGSYGYTF. The CDR3 bases are TGCGCCAGCAGCTTGGACGGCAGCTATGGCTACACCTTC. The chain uses TRBV5-1 and TRBJ1-2; D is uncertain. CDR1 and CDR2 (germline): SGHRS, YFSETQ. The CDR3 extends over 13 amino acids. Between the trimmed V and J ends, which lost 0 bases and 4 bases, there was a span of 7 bases.

CDR3 region: CASSHPRGEAGIPNEQFF. CDR3 nucleotide sequence: TGTGCCAGCAGCCACCCCCGGGGAGAAGCGGGGATACCTAATGAGCAGTTCTTC. V usage is TRBV7-2 and J usage is TRBJ2-1; 7 bases are shared with TRBD2. With V trimmed by 5 bases and J by 7 bases, 20 bases remained unmatched. This CDR3 contains 18 residues. CDR1 is SGHTA and CDR2 is FQGNSA in the germline V gene.

This clonotype was observed a handful of times. The chain couples TRBV7-2 to TRBJ2-1, with TRBD2 identical over 8 bases. Germline values: CDR1 SGHTA, CDR2 FQGNSA. The ends lost 7 bases at V and 10 bases at J; junction bases unmatched: 12. CDR3 length: 14 amino acids. In DNA form, the CDR3 reads TGTGCCAGCACCTCAGACGGGGGGGCCCGCGAGCAGTTCTTC. Its protein product is CASTSDGGAREQFF.

V and J are TRBV21-1 and TRBJ2-7; TRBD1 is the table's D call, not checked against the DNA. TRBV21-1 is annotated as a pseudogene. This CDR3 comprises 13 residues. CDR3 in amino acids: CASSTQGDYEQYV. The CDR3, as DNA: TGTGCCAGCAGCACACAGGGGGACTACGAGCAGTACGTC.

The rearrangement links TRBV3-1 to TRBJ1-4; 8 bases map to TRBD1. This CDR3 is 16 amino acids long. CDR1 and CDR2 (germline): LGHDT, YNNKEL (reference sequence). Trimming at V came to 1 base and at J to 8 bases, leaving 9 bases not matched to a gene. CDR3 loop: CASSQAVWTGNEKLFF. The CDR3 region has the DNA TGTGCCAGCAGCCAAGCGGTTTGGACAGGGAACGAAAAACTGTTTTTT.

V gene TRBV7-2 combines with J gene TRBJ1-2; TRBD1 might be the D (5 bases). The CDR3 totals 15 residues. CDR1 SGHTA and CDR2 FQGNSA come from the germline V gene. Trimming cost V 7 bases and J 7 bases, with 22 bases left between them. Written as DNA, the CDR3 is TGTGCCAGCACCTCTTCCGGGACCCATACAGGTGGCTACACCTTC. Its protein product is CASTSSGTHTGGYTF.

This chain uses TRBV6-5 with TRBJ1-1, with D possibly TRBD1 on 5 matching bases. V lost 2 bases and J 1 base, leaving 11 bases between the germline ends. The CDR3 sequence is 15 residues long. CDR1 is MNHEY, CDR2 SVGAGI, per germline. The DNA for the CDR3 is TGTGCCAGCAGTTACGGCGGAGGGGCGAACACTGAAGCTTTCTTT. Its translation is CASSYGGGANTEAFF.

The chain couples TRBV10-3 to TRBJ2-5, with D perhaps TRBD1 (5 bases). The CDR3 totals 15 residues. Germline V gene lookup returns CDR1 ENHRY and CDR2 SYGVKD. Trimming left V 2 bases short and J 6 bases short, with 16 bases between. CDR3 residues: CAISEVEQGKKTQYF. In DNA, the CDR3 is TGTGCCATCAGTGAGGTTGAGCAGGGAAAAAAGACCCAGTACTTC.

The chain has TRBV5-1 and TRBJ2-5; 12 nucleotides agree with TRBD2. Trimming at V came to 2 bases and at J to 2 bases, leaving 10 bases not matched to a gene. Per the germline V gene, CDR1 is SGHRS and CDR2 is YFSETQ. The CDR3 runs to 18 residues. This CDR3 reads CASSFEASGGASQETQYF. In DNA, the CDR3 is TGCGCCAGCAGCTTTGAAGCTAGCGGGGGGGCCTCTCAAGAGACCCAGTACTTC.

V is TRBV28 and J is TRBJ2-2, with 10 bases aligning to TRBD1. Germline values: CDR1 MDHEN, CDR2 SYDVKM. Germline trimming cut 11 bases from V and 5 bases from J; bases unmatched to any gene: 8. There are 14 residues in the CDR3. Written as DNA, the CDR3 is TGTGCCGCAACCTCGGGACAGGGGACCGGGGAGCTGTTTTTT. It yields the protein CAATSGQGTGELFF.

This clonotype was seen more than once but under ten times. V and J are TRBV6-4 and TRBJ1-1; no clear D gene. The V gene's germline CDR1 is MRHNA and CDR2 SNTAGT. V was shortened by 3 bases and J by 4 bases, with 12 bases between the two germline ends. CDR3 size: 14 residues. In DNA form, the CDR3 reads TGTGCCAGCAGTGAAAGGTGGCCTCCCACTGAAGCTTTCTTT. Translating gives CASSERWPPTEAFF.

The genes are TRBV15 and TRBJ1-2, with D perhaps matching TRBD1 (5 bases). Looked up from germline, CDR1 is LNHNV and CDR2 is YYDKDF (reference sequence). CDR3 length equals 14 residues. V lost 1 base, J lost 6 bases, and 12 bases lay in between. This CDR3 reads CATSRVPGLNGYTF. CDR3 coding DNA: TGTGCCACCAGCAGAGTTCCGGGGCTCAATGGCTACACCTTC.

The chain combines TRBV4-3 with TRBJ2-3; tentative D call: TRBD1 (6 bases). CDR1 is LGHNA, CDR2 YSLEER, per germline. V was clipped by 4 bases and J by 8 bases, with 13 bases between them. The CDR3 extends over 13 amino acids. In DNA, the CDR3 is TGCGCCAGCAGCCTCGACAGGACTGGTACGCAGTATTTT. Translated: CASSLDRTGTQYF.

This clonotype appeared many times. This chain connects TRBV7-9 to TRBJ1-4; no clear D. There are 17 residues in the CDR3. With 0 bases removed from V and 0 bases from J, the gap between germline ends came to 11 bases. The germline gives CDR1 SEHNR, CDR2 FQNEAQ (reference sequence). CDR3 in DNA: TGTGCCAGCAGCTTAGCGCACCCTTTTGCAACTAATGAAAAACTGTTTTTT. Translating it yields CASSLAHPFATNEKLFF.

The chain employs TRBV6-5 and TRBJ1-2; the D gene is possibly TRBD1 (6 bases). V lost 2 bases, J lost 2 bases, and 15 bases lay in between. The CDR3 has 16 amino acids. Germline V lookup: CDR1 MNHEY, CDR2 SVGAGI. CDR3: CASSYTQGPNNYGYTF. As DNA, the CDR3 is TGTGCCAGCAGTTACACACAGGGACCCAACAACTATGGCTACACCTTC.

The chain has TRBV27 and TRBJ1-2, with 9 bases lining up with TRBD1. The CDR3 is 13 residues long. The germline gives CDR1 MNHEY, CDR2 SMNVEV (reference sequence). After removal of 8 bases from V and 7 bases from J, the junction contained 8 bases not matched to a gene. The CDR3 protein is CASRSTGGLGYTF. CDR3 nucleotides: TGTGCCAGCCGCTCCACAGGGGGCCTTGGCTACACCTTC.

This clonotype was picked up a small number of times. The CDR3 nucleotides are TGTGCCACCAGTGATTTAGAGAACACTGAAGCTTTCTTT. Amino acids: CATSDLENTEAFF. The genes are TRBV24-1 and TRBJ1-1; D not certain. The CDR3 covers 13 residues. Trimming removed 1 base from V and 1 base from J, with 3 bases in between. From germline, CDR1 is KGHDR and CDR2 SFDVKD.

The sample holds a few counts of this clonotype. The genes are TRBV7-2 and TRBJ2-3; D is uncertain. The CDR3 extends over 13 amino acids. Germline V gene data show CDR1 as SGHTA and CDR2 as FQGNSA. The ends were cut back, 5 bases at V and 4 bases at J, with 10 bases in the middle. Written as DNA, the CDR3 is TGTGCCAGCAGCCACAGCAGGCCAGATACGCAGTATTTT. Translating it yields CASSHSRPDTQYF.

This clonotype appeared a few times. The chain carries TRBV24-1 and TRBJ2-5; D possibly matches TRBD1 or TRBD2 (5 bases each). The V gene's germline CDR1 is KGHDR and CDR2 SFDVKD. V lost 3 bases, J lost 2 bases, and 18 bases lay in between. There are 17 residues in the CDR3. The CDR3 DNA reads as TGTGCCACCAGTGATGGGGGAAGCGTGGGCGGACAAGAGACCCAGTACTTC. Its translation: CATSDGGSVGGQETQYF.